The 20 T cell receptor beta chains below come from one sample, sequenced in a study of cytotoxic CD8 clonotypes in ibrutinib-treated CLL. Generated by immunoSEQ multiplex PCR, the TCRdb table keeps only in-frame clones and is missing some. Among fewer than 400,000 clones, roughly two thirds were seen once, and the ten largest hold about 6.7%. This material consisted of PBMCs, taken after 36 months of ibrutinib treatment. All receptors come from a human donor with chronic lymphocytic leukemia.

This chain joins TRBV25-1 and TRBJ2-1; no firm D call. The CDR3 length is 13 residues. Germline values: CDR1 MGHDK, CDR2 SYGVNS. The V and J ends lost 4 bases and 6 bases respectively, with 10 bases between them. CDR3 DNA sequence: TGTGCCAGCAGTGGCCTGCCTCCCAATGAGCAGTTCTTC. Amino acids: CASSGLPPNEQFF.

The chain uses TRBV10-3 and TRBJ1-2; D unresolved. The CDR3 spans 14 residues. CDR1 is ENHRY and CDR2 is SYGVKD in the germline V gene. V was clipped by 3 bases and J by 4 bases, with 12 bases between them. CDR3: CAISEQSLLYGYTF. The CDR3 bases are TGTGCCATCAGTGAACAGTCCCTCCTCTATGGCTACACCTTC.

This clone was observed a few times. The chain uses TRBV7-3 and TRBJ2-5; 11 nucleotides align to TRBD1. There are 18 residues in the CDR3. The germline gives CDR1 SGHTA, CDR2 FQGTGA. J gave up 5 bases and V 3 bases, and 14 bases lay outside the gene matches. The CDR3, as DNA: TGTGCCAGCAGCTTGAGGGGACGGACAGGGGGCGCTTGGGAGACCCAGTACTTC. Its translation is CASSLRGRTGGAWETQYF.

The sample holds a few counts of this clone. The rearrangement joins TRBV7-6 to TRBJ2-2, with TRBD2 matching 8 bases. The CDR3 loop spans 15 amino acids. The germline CDR1 and CDR2 sequences are SGHVS and FNYEAQ. The V gene end was trimmed by 2 bases and the J gene end by 5 bases; junction bases not matched to a gene: 4. CDR3: CASSLNAGGTGELFF. DNA of the CDR3: TGTGCCAGCAGCTTAAATGCGGGGGGTACCGGGGAGCTGTTTTTT.

The chain employs TRBV20-1 and TRBJ2-7; unclear D gene. The V gene's germline CDR1 is DFQATT and CDR2 SNEGSKA (reference sequence). The V end lost 5 bases, the J end lost 6 bases, and 8 bases lay between the germline ends. This CDR3 has 10 residues. The CDR3 reads CSALVGEQYF. DNA for the CDR3: TGCAGTGCTCTAGTCGGCGAGCAGTACTTC.

The V call is TRBV27, the J call TRBJ2-7; 8 nucleotides align to TRBD1. Germline V lookup: CDR1 MNHEY, CDR2 SMNVEV (reference sequence). The CDR3 contains 16 residues. V lost 4 bases to trimming and J lost 3 bases; unmatched junction nucleotides: 11. CDR3 DNA sequence: TGTGCCAGCAGTTGGGGTCCGAGACAGGGGTTCTACGAGCAGTACTTC. Amino acids: CASSWGPRQGFYEQYF.

This chain links TRBV28 with TRBJ2-7, with D possibly matching TRBD1 (6 bases). This CDR3 has 15 residues. CDR1 is MDHEN, CDR2 SYDVKM, per germline. V lost 3 bases to trimming and J lost 2 bases, with 14 bases between them. CDR3 DNA sequence: TGTGCCAGCAGTTTTGGGTCGACAGGTACCTACGAGCAGTACTTC. Its translation is CASSFGSTGTYEQYF. The variable domain in full, with the rest retrieved from reference TRBV28 and TRBJ2-7, is DVKVTQSSRYLVKRTGEKVFLECVQDMDHENMFWYRQDPGLGLRLIYFSYDVKMKEKGDIPEGYSVSREKKERFSLILESASTNQTSMYLCASSFGSTGTYEQYFGPGTRLTVT.

J is TRBJ2-5 and V is TRBV7-2; 7 bases match TRBD1. The CDR3 covers 14 residues. CDR1 SGHTA and CDR2 FQGNSA come from the germline V gene. V lost 6 bases to trimming and J lost 4 bases; unmatched junction nucleotides: 8. DNA for the CDR3: TGTGCCAGCAGGCCAACGACAGGGAGAGAGACCCAGTACTTC. It translates to CASRPTTGRETQYF.

The chain is built from TRBV19 and TRBJ2-3; D unresolved. Germline CDR1 reads LNHDA; CDR2 reads SQIVND (reference sequence). This CDR3 has 12 residues. The V end lost 1 base, the J end lost 5 bases, and 4 bases lay between the germline ends. The CDR3, as DNA: TGTGCCAGTAGTATAGGTCTAGATACGCAGTATTTT. Its protein product is CASSIGLDTQYF.

The J gene is TRBJ1-6, the V gene TRBV6-5; D remains unclear. From germline, CDR1 is MNHEY and CDR2 SVGAGI. Trimming pared 0 bases from V and 4 bases from J, leaving 7 bases between. The CDR3 loop spans 15 amino acids. The CDR3 here is CASSYSAAYNSPLHF. In DNA, the CDR3 is TGTGCCAGCAGTTACTCGGCGGCGTATAATTCACCCCTCCACTTT.

The chain links TRBV11-2 to TRBJ1-2; a possible D gene is TRBD1 (5 bases). The V end was cut by 6 bases, the J end by 6 bases, with 20 bases between. CDR1 and CDR2 from the germline V gene are SGHAT and FQNNGV. The CDR3 contains 15 residues. The CDR3 is CASSPNWGVNDGYTF. The CDR3 nucleotides are TGTGCCAGCAGTCCGAATTGGGGGGTGAATGATGGCTACACCTTC. Drawing the rest from reference TRBV11-2 and TRBJ1-2, the complete variable domain is EAGVAQSPRYKIIEKRQSVAFWCNPISGHATLYWYQQILGQGPKLLIQFQNNGVVDDSQLPKDRFSAERLKGVDSTLKIQPAKLEDSAVYLCASSPNWGVNDGYTFGSGTRLTVV.

The chain employs TRBV18 and TRBJ2-7, with no clear D. V lost 3 bases and J lost 6, with 6 bases in between. This CDR3 has 11 residues. The V gene's germline CDR1 is KGHSH and CDR2 LQKENI. The CDR3 coding sequence is TGTGCCAGCTCACCCAATCGCGAGCAGTACTTC. This gives the protein CASSPNREQYF.

The V gene is TRBV6-5, the J gene TRBJ1-6; 7 nucleotides align to TRBD1. This CDR3 contains 14 residues. Per the germline V gene, CDR1 is MNHEY and CDR2 is SVGAGI. With V trimmed by 6 bases and J by 7 bases, 6 bases remained unmatched. The CDR3 sequence is CASRRQGRNSPLHF. CDR3 bases: TGTGCCAGCAGAAGACAGGGACGGAATTCACCCCTCCACTTT.

The gene calls are TRBV10-3 and TRBJ2-1, with D possibly TRBD2 on 6 matching bases. V gave up 4 bases and J gave up 0 bases, with 10 bases separating them. Germline CDR1 is ENHRY and CDR2 is SYGVKD. The CDR3 consists of 15 residues. CDR3 nucleotides: TGTGCCATCAGTGGCGGGATTAGCTCCTACAATGAGCAGTTCTTC. It specifies CAISGGISSYNEQFF.

Only a few counts were recorded for this clone. The chain employs TRBV5-1 and TRBJ2-3; 7 bases agree with TRBD1. The V and J ends lost 9 bases and 3 bases, in that order; junction bases with no gene match: 10. The CDR3 is 14 residues long. Germline assignment: CDR1 SGHRS and CDR2 YFSETQ. The CDR3, as DNA: TGCGCCACTCGCACAGGGGTCACTACAGATACGCAGTATTTT. Protein: CATRTGVTTDTQYF. The whole variable domain, remainder taken from reference TRBV5-1 and TRBJ2-3, is KAGVTQTPRYLIKTRGQQVTLSCSPISGHRSVSWYQQTPGQGLQFLFEYFSETQRNKGNFPGRFSGRQFSNSRSEMNVSTLELGDSALYLCATRTGVTTDTQYFGPGTRLTVL.

This chain joins TRBV9 and TRBJ2-3; TRBD2 agrees at 7 bases. Trimming cost V 3 bases and J 2 bases; bases outside gene matches: 12. The CDR3 has 17 residues. The germline V gene has CDR1 SGDLS and CDR2 YYNGEE. For the CDR3, the DNA is TGTGCCAGCAGCGCGAGGGTAAGCGGGGCCCACACAGATACGCAGTATTTT. It encodes CASSARVSGAHTDTQYF.

This clone has more than one count but fewer than ten. This sequence joins TRBV6-1 and TRBJ2-3, with D unresolved. The ends were cut back, 1 base at V and 11 bases at J, with 16 bases in the middle. Germline V gene lookup returns CDR1 MNHNS and CDR2 SASEGT. The length of the CDR3 is 14 residues. The CDR3 DNA reads TGTGCCAGCAGTGAAGTGGAAGTAAGCTCGGGGCAGTATTTT. Translated: CASSEVEVSSGQYF.

The CDR3 coding sequence is TGTGCCAGTAGTATACTGCTGCGCTCTGGGGCCAACGTCCTGACTTTC. It yields the protein CASSILLRSGANVLTF. The chain has TRBV19 and TRBJ2-6; D unresolved. The length of the CDR3 is 16 residues. V lost 2 bases to trimming and J lost 0 bases, with 8 bases between them. Germline CDR1 reads LNHDA; CDR2 reads SQIVND (reference sequence).

J is TRBJ2-1 and V is TRBV9, with 12 nucleotides matching TRBD2. The V segment lost 4 bases and the J segment 4 bases; nucleotides outside the gene matches: 6. The CDR3 is 16 amino acids. Looked up from germline, CDR1 is SGDLS and CDR2 is YYNGEE. In DNA, the CDR3 is TGTGCCAGCAGCCCCCTCCTAGCGGGGGGGTACAATGAGCAGTTCTTC. This translates into CASSPLLAGGYNEQFF.

This clone occurred a few times. V gene TRBV19 combines with J gene TRBJ2-5, with TRBD2 matching over 7 bases. Germline V lookup: CDR1 LNHDA, CDR2 SQIVND (reference sequence). V lost 6 bases and J lost 7; bases outside the gene matches: 8. The CDR3 length is 13 residues. The CDR3 region is CASSATSPRTQYF. The CDR3 DNA sequence: TGTGCCAGTAGCGCGACTAGCCCAAGGACCCAGTACTTC.